This T cell receptor (beta chain) was documented in a study of T cell repertoires in cytomegalovirus infection. General observations from the study: The study found HLA-C-restricted CMV-specific TCR beta clonotypes dominating the ex vivo response. Based on cumulative public TCR beta family frequency, carriers of CMV plus the relevant HLA were identified.

This clonotype was seen a handful of times. Its target is not known. From the reads, TCRdb called clonotypes with MiXCR, one entry per CDR3 protein. The profile shows fewer than 700,000 distinct CDR3 sequences, 24% of them singletons. CDR3 length: 17 amino acids. The ends lost 7 bases at V and 5 bases at J; junction bases unmatched: 15. This chain joins TRBV12-3 or TRBV12-4 and TRBJ1-4; 8 bases line up with TRBD1. Sequencing used CD8+ T cells from PBMCs. This sequence was found in a human donor in good health (CMV status not recorded). Some clones in this sample may be carry-over from other donors' samples. CDR3: CASTLAGGNSNNEKLFF. The CDR3 nucleotides are TGTGCCAGCACCTTAGCAGGGGGCAACTCTAACAATGAAAAACTGTTTTTT.